This T cell receptor beta chain was sequenced during a study of T cells in Graves' hyperthyroidism and ophthalmopathy. Study-wide results and caveats: Within blood appeared most thyroid clonotypes that had expanded above 0.001.

What was amplified from RNA transcripts were TCR beta CDR3 regions. During a first-round RT-PCR of the TCR CDR3, the HTBI primer set was used. From the multiplex PCR reads, TCRdb called clonotypes with MiXCR, one entry per CDR3 protein. In the table there are about 610,000 distinct CDR3 sequences, about 15% of which are singletons. There are a few counts of this clonotype. As yet, its antigen is unknown. This may be a read error, as it is one base from a much larger clone. CDR1 SGHKS and CDR2 YYEKEE come from the germline V gene (reference sequence). The CDR3 covers 14 residues. The J segment lost 2 bases and the V segment lost 2 bases, leaving 3 bases of the junction unmatched.

The rearrangement links TRBV5-5 to TRBJ1-1; 7 bases are a match to TRBD1. This clonotype was sampled from a woman aged 40 to 49 with Graves' ophthalmopathy. Sequences were obtained from blood. The CDR3 region is CASSFRDSNTEAFF. CDR3 DNA sequence: TGTGCCAGCAGCTTCCGGGACAGTAACACTGAAGCTTTCTTT.